One and the same sample provided the 18 T cell receptor beta chains below, sequenced in a study of blood T cell repertoires in COVID-19. TCRdb's copy holds only in-frame clones and misses some; the assay was immunoSEQ multiplex PCR. Among roughly 430,000 clones, around 90% were seen once, and the ten largest hold approximately 2.1%. The sample consisted of PBMCs or T cells enriched from blood (not recorded which). The receptors were sampled from a woman aged 40 to 50 with acute COVID-19.

The chain is built from TRBV30 and TRBJ2-2, with TRBD1 matching over 8 bases. V shed 7 bases, J shed 4 bases, and the junction held 8 bases outside the gene matches. The V gene's germline CDR1 is GTSNPN and CDR2 SVGIG (reference sequence). This CDR3 comprises 14 residues. CDR3 region: CASKDRVATGELFF. The CDR3 DNA is TGTGCCTCGAAGGACAGGGTGGCCACCGGGGAGCTGTTTTTT.

The V gene is TRBV3-1 (or the pseudogene TRBV3-2), the J gene TRBJ2-3, with TRBD2 identical over 9 bases. The germline CDR1 and CDR2 sequences are LGHDT and YNNKEL (reference sequence). The J segment lost 3 bases and the V segment lost 4 bases, leaving 14 bases of the junction unmatched. CDR3 length: 18 residues. The CDR3 coding sequence is TGTGCCAGCAGCCCTCCGGGGCGTTTAGCGGGAGATACAGATACGCAGTATTTT. It encodes CASSPPGRLAGDTDTQYF.

The V gene is TRBV3-1 (or the pseudogene TRBV3-2), the J gene TRBJ2-5, with a tentative D call TRBD1 (6 bases). The V end lost 1 base, the J end lost 5 bases, and 8 bases lay between the germline ends. The CDR3 is 13 residues long. The germline gives CDR1 LGHDT, CDR2 YNNKEL (reference sequence). CDR3 nucleotides: TGTGCCAGCAGCCAAGCAGGGGTGGAGACCCAGTACTTC. This encodes CASSQAGVETQYF.

J is TRBJ1-2 and V is TRBV30, with unresolved D. Germline V CDR1 and CDR2: GTSNPN, SVGIG (reference sequence). The CDR3 totals 12 residues. The germline V and J ends were trimmed by 4 bases and 5 bases, with 11 bases remaining between them. The CDR3: CAWTPGVYGYTF. The CDR3 DNA reads as TGTGCCTGGACGCCCGGTGTTTATGGCTACACCTTC.

The chain carries TRBV2 and TRBJ2-7; 8 positions match TRBD2. V lost 2 bases to trimming and J lost 4 bases; unmatched junction nucleotides: 4. Per germline, CDR1 SNHLY and CDR2 FYNNEI. The CDR3 covers 14 residues. The CDR3 spells CASSESRGGYEQYF. The CDR3 region has the DNA TGTGCCAGCAGTGAATCCCGGGGGGGATACGAGCAGTACTTC.

The chain has TRBV6-1 and TRBJ2-5, with a weak D call TRBD1 (6 bases). The V end was cut by 3 bases, the J end by 5 bases, with 10 bases between. The CDR3 runs 13 residues. The V gene's germline CDR1 is MNHNS and CDR2 SASEGT. CDR3 amino acids: CASSDTGFETQYF. CDR3 nucleotide sequence: TGTGCCAGCAGTGATACAGGGTTTGAGACCCAGTACTTC.

The chain recombines TRBV2 with TRBJ1-4; 8 bases are a match to TRBD1. CDR1 and CDR2 (germline): SNHLY, FYNNEI. The CDR3 contains 15 residues. V lost 5 bases and J lost 5; bases outside the gene matches: 7. This chain's CDR3 is CASSRQGLRNEKLFF. DNA of the CDR3: TGTGCCAGCAGTAGACAGGGGTTGAGAAATGAAAAACTGTTTTTT. The entire variable domain, with the rest obtained from reference TRBV2 and TRBJ1-4, is as follows: EPEVTQTPSHQVTQMGQEVILRCVPISNHLYFYWYRQILGQKVEFLVSFYNNEISEKSEIFDDQFSVERPDGSNFTLKIRSTKLEDSAMYFCASSRQGLRNEKLFFGSGTQLSVL.

In its sample, this clone was seen once. The V and J genes are TRBV30 and TRBJ2-7; 10 positions match TRBD1. The V and J ends lost 5 bases and 1 base, in that order; junction bases with no gene match: 11. There are 16 residues in the CDR3. CDR1 is GTSNPN and CDR2 is SVGIG in the germline V gene (reference sequence). CDR3 region: CAWVHRRQGASYEQYF. In DNA, the CDR3 is TGTGCCTGGGTACATAGAAGACAGGGGGCTTCCTACGAGCAGTACTTC.

The table lists this clone with a count of one. The chain links TRBV7-9 to TRBJ2-5, with D perhaps matching TRBD2 (5 bases). The germline V gene encodes CDR1 SEHNR and CDR2 FQNEAQ (reference sequence). V gave up 2 bases and J gave up 2 bases, with 12 bases separating them. This CDR3 has 15 residues. The CDR3 DNA reads as TGTGCCAGCAGCTTAATGAGGGCAGGACAAGAGACCCAGTACTTC. It encodes CASSLMRAGQETQYF.

J is TRBJ1-2 and V is TRBV27; 7 nucleotides agree with TRBD1. This CDR3 is 15 amino acids long. Germline V gene lookup returns CDR1 MNHEY and CDR2 SMNVEV (reference sequence). Germline trimming cut 0 bases from V and 4 bases from J; bases unmatched to any gene: 5. Here the CDR3 DNA reads TGTGCCAGCAGTTTATCGCGAACAGGGGTCTATGGCTACACCTTC. Translation gives CASSLSRTGVYGYTF.

The chain uses TRBV29-1 and TRBJ1-1, with unresolved D. V was cut by 4 bases and J by 0 bases, with 9 bases left in between. The CDR3 is made up of 13 amino acids. CDR1 and CDR2 (germline): SQVTM, ANQGSEA. The CDR3 here is CSVGSGLNTEAFF. CDR3 bases: TGCAGCGTTGGTAGCGGGTTGAACACTGAAGCTTTCTTT.

The rearrangement links TRBV23-1 to TRBJ1-1, with D perhaps matching TRBD1 (6 bases). TRBV23-1 is known as an ORF, though its function is uncertain. This CDR3 region has 16 residues. V lost 2 bases and J 4 bases, leaving 17 bases between the germline ends. The CDR3 nucleotides are TGCGCCAGCAGTCAACGCGGACAGCAGGGGAGCACTGAAGCTTTCTTT. This sequence encodes CASSQRGQQGSTEAFF.

The CDR3 nucleotides are TGTGCCAGCACCCTGGACAGCCAAATGTACAATGAGCAGTTCTTC. Encoded protein: CASTLDSQMYNEQFF. This chain uses TRBV7-9 with TRBJ2-1; a weak D match, TRBD1 (6 bases). This CDR3 is built from 15 residues. Looked up from germline, CDR1 is SEHNR and CDR2 is FQNEAQ (reference sequence). Trimming stripped 7 bases from V and 4 bases from J, with 17 bases between.

The rearrangement uses TRBV27 and TRBJ1-1; D is ambiguous. Germline V gives CDR1 MNHEY, CDR2 SMNVEV (reference sequence). This CDR3 has 13 residues. The V end was cut by 3 bases, the J end by 5 bases, with 10 bases between. The CDR3 is CASSLRRGTEAFF. Written as DNA, the CDR3 is TGTGCCAGCAGTTTGCGTAGAGGAACTGAAGCTTTCTTT.

This clone was picked up many times. The rearrangement uses TRBV13 and TRBJ2-3; 10 bases line up with TRBD2. Trimming at V came to 4 bases and at J to 4 bases, leaving 11 bases not matched to a gene. The CDR3 contains 17 residues. Germline loops: CDR1 PRHDT, CDR2 FYEKMQ (reference sequence). The DNA for the CDR3 is TGTGCCAGCAGCTCTAGGGGGCTAGCGGGGGAGGCAGATACGCAGTATTTT. Its translation: CASSSRGLAGEADTQYF.

The chain employs TRBV30 and TRBJ1-1; 8 bases agree with TRBD1. After removal of 3 bases from V and 3 bases from J, the junction contained 6 bases not matched to a gene. Looked up from germline, CDR1 is GTSNPN and CDR2 is SVGIG (reference sequence). CDR3 length: 14 amino acids. CDR3 coding DNA: TGTGCCTGGAGCCCCAGGGGGCGGGACACTGAAGCTTTCTTT. Its translation is CAWSPRGRDTEAFF.

The chain couples TRBV3-1 (or the pseudogene TRBV3-2) to TRBJ1-2; TRBD1 might be the D (6 bases). Germline V gene data show CDR1 as LGHDT and CDR2 as YNNKEL (reference sequence). Trimming left V 5 bases short and J 4 bases short, with 11 bases between. The CDR3 spans 13 residues. CDR3 protein: CASSWTASYGYTF. CDR3 nucleotides: TGTGCCAGCAGCTGGACAGCCTCCTATGGCTACACCTTC.

The rearrangement uses TRBV19 and TRBJ1-3; D remains unclear. The length of the CDR3 is 11 residues. V dropped 7 bases and J dropped 3 bases, with 4 bases sitting between them. CDR1 LNHDA and CDR2 SQIVND come from the germline V gene (reference sequence). DNA of the CDR3: TGTGCCAGTATGTATGGAAACACCATATATTTT. It specifies CASMYGNTIYF.